Listed here are 13 T cell receptor beta chains from one sample, sequenced in a study of shared clonotypes between healthy human individuals. The data were produced by immunoSEQ multiplex PCR, yet TCRdb's version contains in-frame clones alone and is incomplete. This table holds hundreds of thousands of clones, roughly 70% found once. The sequenced material came from memory CD4+ T cells sorted from blood. Noted subset: CD45RA-negative fraction. Receptors were obtained from a man aged 25 to 40 in good health.

The chain combines TRBV6-5 with TRBJ1-2, with D hard to call. Trimming shortened V by 0 bases and J by 6 bases, and 11 bases separated the two germline ends. This CDR3 is 14 amino acids long. Germline V lookup: CDR1 MNHEY, CDR2 SVGAGI. The CDR3 DNA follows: TGTGCCAGCAGTTACTCGCAGCAGAACCATGGCTACACCTTC. It specifies CASSYSQQNHGYTF.

The chain joins TRBV5-1 to TRBJ2-5, with 8 bases lining up with TRBD2. The CDR3 consists of 15 residues. V shed 2 bases and J 2 bases; nucleotides not matched to a gene: 5. Per germline, CDR1 SGHRS and CDR2 YFSETQ. Here the CDR3 reads CASSLAGARQETQYF. Written as DNA, the CDR3 is TGCGCCAGCAGCTTAGCGGGAGCGAGACAAGAGACCCAGTACTTC. Combining the CDR3 with reference TRBV5-1 and TRBJ2-5 gives the whole variable domain KAGVTQTPRYLIKTRGQQVTLSCSPISGHRSVSWYQQTPGQGLQFLFEYFSETQRNKGNFPGRFSGRQFSNSRSEMNVSTLELGDSALYLCASSLAGARQETQYFGPGTRLLVL.

V and J are TRBV4-2 and TRBJ2-3; D tentatively reads TRBD1 or TRBD2 (6 bases each). CDR3 length equals 15 residues. V dropped 4 bases and J dropped 1 base, with 12 bases sitting between them. Germline V gives CDR1 LGHNA, CDR2 YNFKEQ. This chain's CDR3 is CASSRGAAGTDTQYF. CDR3 bases: TGTGCCAGCAGCCGGGGGGCGGCGGGCACAGATACGCAGTATTTT.

This clone has only a few counts. The chain recombines TRBV7-9 with TRBJ1-3, with 10 bases lining up with TRBD1. The germline CDR1 and CDR2 sequences are SEHNR and FQNEAQ (reference sequence). There are 15 residues in the CDR3. V shed 3 bases, J shed 4 bases, and the junction held 3 bases outside the gene matches. CDR3: CASSFWTGGGNTIYF. CDR3 nucleotides: TGTGCCAGCAGCTTTTGGACAGGGGGAGGAAACACCATATATTTT. The whole variable domain, remainder taken from reference TRBV7-9 and TRBJ1-3, is DTGVSQNPRHKITKRGQNVTFRCDPISEHNRLYWYRQTLGQGPEFLTYFQNEAQLEKSRLLSDRFSAERPKGSFSTLEIQRTEQGDSAMYLCASSFWTGGGNTIYFGEGSWLTVV.

The rearrangement joins TRBV7-8 to TRBJ2-3; D not resolved. Per the germline V gene, CDR1 is SGHVS and CDR2 is FQNEAQ. The CDR3 runs to 16 residues. The V end lost 5 bases, the J end lost 2 bases, and 17 bases lay between the germline ends. CDR3 DNA: TGTGCCAGCAGCCCCGCCACGGCCGCCCACACAGATACGCAGTATTTT. This sequence encodes CASSPATAAHTDTQYF.

The gene calls are TRBV28 and TRBJ1-5; D remains unclear. Germline CDR1 MDHEN, CDR2 SYDVKM. Trimming left V 2 bases short and J 7 bases short, with 15 bases between. The CDR3 has 15 amino acids. CDR3 sequence reads: CASSLRGYEKQPQHF. In DNA form, the CDR3 reads TGTGCCAGCAGTTTAAGAGGGTACGAAAAGCAGCCCCAGCATTTT.

This clone was observed a single time. The V call is TRBV5-1, the J call TRBJ1-4, with D unresolved. This CDR3 region has 13 residues. Trimming cost V 4 bases and J 4 bases, with 8 bases left between them. The germline gives CDR1 SGHRS, CDR2 YFSETQ. The DNA of the CDR3 is TGCGCCAGCAGCCGAGACTTTAATGAAAAACTGTTTTTT. Its translation is CASSRDFNEKLFF. The full variable domain, in which reference TRBV5-1 and TRBJ1-4 provide the parts outside the CDR3, is KAGVTQTPRYLIKTRGQQVTLSCSPISGHRSVSWYQQTPGQGLQFLFEYFSETQRNKGNFPGRFSGRQFSNSRSEMNVSTLELGDSALYLCASSRDFNEKLFFGSGTQLSVL.

The chain joins TRBV29-1 to TRBJ1-4, with 9 positions matching TRBD1. The J segment lost 0 bases and the V segment lost 4 bases, leaving 6 bases of the junction unmatched. This CDR3 is built from 16 residues. The germline CDR1 and CDR2 sequences are SQVTM and ANQGSEA. CDR3 sequence reads: CSVGGQGFATNEKLFF. CDR3 DNA: TGCAGCGTTGGGGGACAGGGATTTGCAACTAATGAAAAACTGTTTTTT.

The V call is TRBV18, the J call TRBJ1-2; D perhaps matches TRBD1 (5 bases). This CDR3 has 14 amino acids. Germline assignment: CDR1 KGHSH and CDR2 LQKENI. V shed 3 bases and J shed 4 bases, with 12 bases lying between them. The CDR3 DNA follows: TGTGCCAGCTCACCGGGCAGGGACCTCTATGGCTACACCTTC. Translating gives CASSPGRDLYGYTF.

This chain connects TRBV6-4 to TRBJ1-5; tentative D call: TRBD1 (6 bases). The germline CDR1 and CDR2 sequences are MRHNA and SNTAGT. The CDR3 runs 13 residues. The V end was cut by 6 bases, the J end by 7 bases, with 13 bases between. The CDR3 loop is CASRQGPGQPQHF. The CDR3 DNA reads as TGTGCCAGCAGACAGGGACCAGGCCAGCCCCAGCATTTT.

This clone has only one observation. In DNA form, the CDR3 reads TGTGCCAGCAGGTTTATCAGGGGGAGTGAGCAGTACTTC. Translation gives CASRFIRGSEQYF. This chain joins TRBV28 and TRBJ2-7; 7 bases fit TRBD1. CDR1 is MDHEN and CDR2 is SYDVKM in the germline V gene. The CDR3 extends over 13 amino acids. The ends lost 6 bases at V and 7 bases at J; junction bases unmatched: 9.

This chain joins TRBV7-2 and TRBJ1-2; D not resolved. The V gene lost 5 bases and the J gene lost 4 bases, with 14 bases spanning the gap. CDR1 is SGHTA and CDR2 is FQGNSA in the germline V gene. The CDR3 runs 14 residues. CDR3 sequence (DNA): TGTGCCAGCAGCCAACCGGCACCGAGCTATGGCTACACCTTC. This translates into CASSQPAPSYGYTF.

Regarding this clone: A far larger clone is a single base away, which makes a read error likely. This CDR3 is also generated by other DNA sequences in the sample. The chain combines TRBV6-1 with TRBJ2-1, with D maybe TRBD2 (6 bases). CDR3 length equals 14 residues. The germline gives CDR1 MNHNS, CDR2 SASEGT. Between the trimmed V and J ends, which lost 7 bases and 7 bases, there was a span of 17 bases. The CDR3 is CASKRGSGRNEQFF. Here the CDR3 DNA reads TGTGCCAGCAAGAGGGGTAGCGGAAGGAATGAGCAGTTCTTC.